Listed below are T cell receptor beta chains from one sample, sequenced in a study of blood T cell repertoires in COVID-19. Produced via immunoSEQ multiplex PCR; TCRdb's table is partial and in-frame only. The data hold about 260,000 clones, with 75% to 90% observed a single time. Sequencing was done on a sample of peripheral blood. The receptors derive from a man aged 25 to 40 with active or convalescent COVID-19. CDR3s include the opening cysteine and the closing phenylalanine or tryptophan. The order of the fields is clone size, V gene, D gene, CDR3 protein. The D gene is left open where the match is weak. A row's size may be missing; if present it is once, few, many or a size class.

clone size: -; V gene: TRBV5-6; D gene: -; CDR3 protein: CASSSLAPADAFF
clone size: once; V gene: TRBV10-3; D gene: -; CDR3 protein: CAYQGEDYGYTF
clone size: -; V gene: TRBV9; D gene: TRBD1; CDR3 protein: CASEPGTGHSPLHF
clone size: -; V gene: TRBV3-1/TRBV3-2; D gene: -; CDR3 protein: CASSQGSGITGYTF
clone size: -; V gene: TRBV5-8; D gene: TRBD1; CDR3 protein: CASSMKRDRVTDTQYF
clone size: once; V gene: TRBV23-1; D gene: -; CDR3 protein: CASRARLGKSYEQYF
clone size: few; V gene: TRBV7-9; D gene: -; CDR3 protein: CASSFDSYEQYF
clone size: -; V gene: TRBV3-1/TRBV3-2; D gene: TRBD1; CDR3 protein: CASSQGSGTGAGDTQYF
clone size: -; V gene: TRBV10-3; D gene: -; CDR3 protein: CATQSGSSYEQYF
clone size: -; V gene: TRBV10-2; D gene: TRBD1; CDR3 protein: CASSATGGGGGVGQPQHF
clone size: -; V gene: TRBV27; D gene: -; CDR3 protein: CASSPGRGYTF
clone size: -; V gene: TRBV6-1; D gene: -; CDR3 protein: CASSELSYGYTF
clone size: -; V gene: TRBV19; D gene: -; CDR3 protein: CASSIAVLSSTNEKLFF
clone size: -; V gene: TRBV7-9; D gene: TRBD2; CDR3 protein: CASSFPRVAGGGQETQYF
clone size: -; V gene: TRBV7-8; D gene: TRBD2; CDR3 protein: CASSTRTSSSSTDTQYF
clone size: -; V gene: TRBV30; D gene: TRBD1; CDR3 protein: CAWGQGAGEQYF
clone size: -; V gene: TRBV11-2; D gene: TRBD1; CDR3 protein: CASSLRAGTGSGGDTQYF
clone size: -; V gene: TRBV2; D gene: -; CDR3 protein: CASSGPTGGPNQPQHF
clone size: -; V gene: TRBV2; D gene: TRBD1; CDR3 protein: CASGQAFTEAFF
clone size: -; V gene: TRBV6-2/TRBV6-3; D gene: -; CDR3 protein: CASIPQPMYNEQFF
clone size: -; V gene: TRBV15; D gene: TRBD1; CDR3 protein: CATSRDRGRNTIYF
clone size: -; V gene: TRBV23-1; D gene: -; CDR3 protein: CASSQSFGAFF
clone size: -; V gene: TRBV2; D gene: -; CDR3 protein: CASKQETQYF
clone size: few; V gene: TRBV30; D gene: -; CDR3 protein: CAWSGGQGELFF
clone size: once; V gene: TRBV9; D gene: TRBD1; CDR3 protein: CASSPGTGVQPQHF
clone size: -; V gene: TRBV29-1; D gene: TRBD1; CDR3 protein: CSVRQGINQPQHF
clone size: -; V gene: TRBV5-1; D gene: TRBD2; CDR3 protein: CASSLYSGGADEQYF
clone size: -; V gene: TRBV30; D gene: TRBD1; CDR3 protein: CAWNRGGNEKLFF
clone size: -; V gene: TRBV6-6; D gene: TRBD2; CDR3 protein: CASSYTSGGTDTQYF
clone size: -; V gene: TRBV29-1; D gene: -; CDR3 protein: CSVESQGRTSGYTF
clone size: -; V gene: TRBV2; D gene: TRBD2; CDR3 protein: CASSGASSGGASTQYF
clone size: -; V gene: TRBV20-1; D gene: -; CDR3 protein: CSAEDSYEQYF
clone size: -; V gene: TRBV4-3; D gene: TRBD1; CDR3 protein: CASSQDRVGNTIYF
clone size: -; V gene: TRBV5-1; D gene: -; CDR3 protein: CASSLASGGSYEQYF
clone size: once; V gene: TRBV6-5; D gene: -; CDR3 protein: CASSYSSPPGTQYF
clone size: -; V gene: TRBV5-1; D gene: -; CDR3 protein: CASSLAGHSGYTF
clone size: -; V gene: TRBV6-1; D gene: -; CDR3 protein: CASSEGQLRPLHF
clone size: once; V gene: TRBV27; D gene: TRBD1; CDR3 protein: CASSLSAGTENSGELFF
clone size: few; V gene: TRBV9; D gene: -; CDR3 protein: CASSSRQLTDTQYF
clone size: -; V gene: TRBV19; D gene: TRBD1; CDR3 protein: CASSISGTASGYTF
clone size: -; V gene: TRBV4-3; D gene: TRBD1; CDR3 protein: CASSQAPTGSGLSYEQYF
clone size: -; V gene: TRBV27; D gene: -; CDR3 protein: CASSPGHYNSGANVLTF
clone size: -; V gene: TRBV6-1; D gene: -; CDR3 protein: CASSEAAAPLETQYF
clone size: -; V gene: TRBV5-8; D gene: -; CDR3 protein: CASSRGLNTGELFF
clone size: -; V gene: TRBV6-5; D gene: TRBD1; CDR3 protein: CASSHRQGGSYEQYF
clone size: -; V gene: TRBV9; D gene: TRBD2; CDR3 protein: CASSVAGLATADTQYF
clone size: few; V gene: TRBV2; D gene: TRBD2; CDR3 protein: CASSRLAGGENEQFF
clone size: -; V gene: TRBV19; D gene: TRBD1; CDR3 protein: CASSGRTGGFEQYF
clone size: -; V gene: TRBV27; D gene: TRBD2; CDR3 protein: CASSRGGLGELFF
clone size: once; V gene: TRBV25-1; D gene: -; CDR3 protein: CASSERGHTYGYTF
clone size: -; V gene: TRBV6-2/TRBV6-3; D gene: -; CDR3 protein: CASSRAGGTEAFF
clone size: few; V gene: TRBV3-1/TRBV3-2; D gene: -; CDR3 protein: CASSQDPGMNTEAFF
clone size: -; V gene: TRBV12-5; D gene: -; CDR3 protein: CASNRAPGVSPLHF
clone size: -; V gene: TRBV10-1; D gene: TRBD2; CDR3 protein: CASSAGGQVNEQFF
clone size: -; V gene: TRBV15; D gene: TRBD2; CDR3 protein: CATSRARASGPNEQFF